Following are 25 T cell receptor beta chains from one sample sequenced in a study of shared clonotypes between healthy human individuals. This table comes from immunoSEQ multiplex PCR, and its TCRdb copy is limited to in-frame clones, with some not included. This sample has approximately 470,000 clones, with approximately 78% found just once. The material sequenced was PBMCs. The origin of the receptors is a woman between 35 and 50 years old in good health. Some clones in this sample may be carry-over from other donors' samples.

The V gene is TRBV11-1, the J gene TRBJ2-1; TRBD2 aligns across 11 bases. Germline values: CDR1 SGHAT, CDR2 FQDESV (reference sequence). CDR3 size: 17 residues. V gave up 4 bases and J gave up 7 bases; unmatched junction bases: 12. Here the CDR3 reads CASSSTTLAGVGNEQFF. CDR3 nucleotides: TGTGCCAGCAGCTCGACCACACTAGCGGGAGTTGGGAATGAGCAGTTCTTC.

There are a few counts of this clone. The gene calls are TRBV7-8 and TRBJ1-5; 7 bases are shared with TRBD1. The germline V gene encodes CDR1 SGHVS and CDR2 FQNEAQ. The length of the CDR3 is 16 residues. The V gene end was trimmed by 0 bases and the J gene end by 2 bases; junction bases not matched to a gene: 4. CDR3 sequence: CASSLATGIRNQPQHF. The DNA of the CDR3 is TGTGCCAGCAGCTTAGCGACAGGGATACGCAATCAGCCCCAGCATTTT.

The chain has TRBV19 and TRBJ1-1; 9 bases are shared with TRBD1. The CDR3 spans 15 residues. V was pared by 3 bases and J by 5 bases, with 7 bases of the junction left unmatched. Germline V lookup: CDR1 LNHDA, CDR2 SQIVND (reference sequence). CDR3 DNA: TGTGCCAGTAGTATCCAGGGGACAGGGTCTACTGAAGCTTTCTTT. Translation gives CASSIQGTGSTEAFF. The full variable domain, its missing parts supplied by reference TRBV19 and TRBJ1-1, is DGGITQSPKYLFRKEGQNVTLSCEQNLNHDAMYWYRQDPGQGLRLIYYSQIVNDFQKGDIAEGYSVSREKKESFPLTVTSAQKNPTAFYLCASSIQGTGSTEAFFGQGTRLTVV.

V usage is TRBV28 and J usage is TRBJ2-1; TRBD1 or TRBD2 may be the D gene (6 bases each). V dropped 5 bases and J dropped 4 bases, with 24 bases sitting between them. The CDR3 spans 18 residues. Germline-derived CDR1 and CDR2 are MDHEN and SYDVKM. In nucleotides, the CDR3 is TGTGCCAGCAGTACCCAGGGGTTCGGGGGACGGATATACAATGAGCAGTTCTTC. This translates into CASSTQGFGGRIYNEQFF.

About this clone itself: A read error may produce the germline difference seen at one junction end. V is TRBV30 and J is TRBJ2-1, with 8 nucleotides matching TRBD2. Germline V gives CDR1 GTSNPN, CDR2 SVGIG (reference sequence). This CDR3 comprises 12 residues. CDR3 sequence (DNA): TGTGCCTGGAGTGCGGGGGGGGCGCATAAGGTCTTC. It codes for CAWSAGGAHKVF.

In this sample, this clone turned up once. The V and J genes are TRBV2 and TRBJ2-3; D is unresolved. Germline values: CDR1 SNHLY, CDR2 FYNNEI. The V end lost 6 bases, the J end lost 2 bases, and 6 bases lay between the germline ends. This CDR3 contains 12 residues. CDR3 loop: CASRALTDTQYF. The CDR3 bases are TGTGCCAGCAGGGCCCTCACAGATACGCAGTATTTT.

V and J are TRBV30 and TRBJ2-7, with a tentative D call TRBD1 (5 bases). Germline-derived CDR1 and CDR2 are GTSNPN and SVGIG (reference sequence). This CDR3 is 15 amino acids long. V was pared by 5 bases and J by 1 base, with 18 bases between. CDR3 sequence: CAWAPFPGQSYEQYF. DNA of the CDR3: TGTGCCTGGGCCCCCTTCCCCGGACAATCCTACGAGCAGTACTTC.

Comment on this clone: Other DNA variants within this sample encode the same CDR3. This chain uses TRBV7-2 with TRBJ1-5, with 11 bases aligning to TRBD1. The V gene's germline CDR1 is SGHTA and CDR2 FQGNSA. The CDR3 is 15 amino acids. V lost 2 bases, J lost 7 bases, and 4 bases stayed unmatched. The CDR3 region is CASSLRTGGDQPQHF. CDR3 sequence (DNA): TGTGCCAGCAGCTTACGGACAGGGGGCGACCAGCCCCAGCATTTT.

This sequence joins TRBV30 and TRBJ2-1, with TRBD1 as a possible D gene (5 bases). V was cut by 1 base and J by 4 bases, with 5 bases left in between. Germline V gene data show CDR1 as GTSNPN and CDR2 as SVGIG (reference sequence). The CDR3 contains 12 residues. CDR3 residues: CAWSEGYNEQFF. The DNA for the CDR3 is TGTGCCTGGAGTGAGGGGTACAATGAGCAGTTCTTC.

This clone has a handful of counts. The rearrangement uses TRBV2 and TRBJ2-7; D gene ambiguous. This CDR3 is built from 12 residues. From germline, CDR1 is SNHLY and CDR2 FYNNEI. V lost 6 bases and J 4 bases, leaving 10 bases between the germline ends. The CDR3 DNA sequence: TGTGCCAGCAGCAGGCAGATTTACGAGCAGTACTTC. This encodes CASSRQIYEQYF.

This sequence joins TRBV10-1 and TRBJ2-3; D gene ambiguous. Deletions cut 0 bases from V and 5 bases from J, with 6 bases between. The germline gives CDR1 WNHNN, CDR2 SYGVQD (reference sequence). CDR3 length: 13 amino acids. The CDR3, as DNA: TGCGCCAGCAGTGAGTCAAGGAGAGATACGCAGTATTTT. This codes for CASSESRRDTQYF.

This rearrangement joins TRBV28 to TRBJ1-1, with 7 positions matching TRBD1. CDR3 length equals 13 residues. V shed 4 bases and J 7 bases; nucleotides not matched to a gene: 6. CDR1 and CDR2 from the germline V gene are MDHEN and SYDVKM. The CDR3 DNA sequence: TGTGCCAGCAGTTCAAGGGGGCAGGGTGAAGCTTTCTTT. Translation gives CASSSRGQGEAFF.

The chain uses TRBV2 and TRBJ2-7; the match to TRBD1 covers 7 bases. Germline-derived CDR1 and CDR2 are SNHLY and FYNNEI. V trimming: 5 bases; J trimming: 2 bases; junction bases outside the gene matches: 9. CDR3 length: 15 residues. CDR3 residues: CASSLDRVWTYEQYF. In nucleotides, the CDR3 is TGTGCCAGCAGTCTCGACAGGGTCTGGACCTACGAGCAGTACTTC.

A note on this clone: Germline and junction disagree at one end, which may indicate a read error. V and J are TRBV6-6 and TRBJ1-1; tentative D call: TRBD1 (6 bases). Germline CDR1 is MNHNY and CDR2 is SVGAGI (reference sequence). This CDR3 spans 15 amino acids. CDR3 nucleotides: TGTGCCAGCAGTTACCCCCAGGGGCGGAACGCTGAAGCTTTCTTT. This translates into CASSYPQGRNAEAFF.

V usage is TRBV6-5 and J usage is TRBJ2-5; 9 bases are a match to TRBD2. Germline V CDR1 and CDR2: MNHEY, SVGAGI. V shed 4 bases and J 5 bases; nucleotides not matched to a gene: 8. The CDR3 totals 15 residues. CDR3 loop: CASSWDHGTSETQYF. The CDR3 nucleotides read TGTGCCAGCAGTTGGGACCACGGGACTAGCGAGACCCAGTACTTC.

V is TRBV2 and J is TRBJ2-1; the match to TRBD1 covers 7 bases. With V trimmed by 7 bases and J by 3 bases, 3 bases remained unmatched. This CDR3 comprises 13 residues. Germline V gives CDR1 SNHLY, CDR2 FYNNEI. CDR3 protein: CASNRGYYNEQFF. In DNA, the CDR3 is TGTGCCAGCAACAGGGGTTACTACAATGAGCAGTTCTTC.

V usage is TRBV5-1 and J usage is TRBJ1-5, with 9 bases lining up with TRBD1. CDR3 length: 14 residues. Germline V gene sequence: CDR1 SGHRS, CDR2 YFSETQ. The V gene end was trimmed by 4 bases and the J gene end by 4 bases; junction bases not matched to a gene: 3. The CDR3: CASSVGTGNQPQHF. CDR3 nucleotides: TGCGCCAGCAGCGTAGGGACAGGGAATCAGCCCCAGCATTTT.

The J gene is TRBJ2-1, the V gene TRBV6-5; D may be TRBD1 (6 bases). This CDR3 is 13 amino acids long. Germline V gene data show CDR1 as MNHEY and CDR2 as SVGAGI. Deletions cut 7 bases from V and 4 bases from J, with 11 bases between. The CDR3 DNA is TGTGCCAGCAAGGGCAGGGGATACAATGAGCAGTTCTTC. This codes for CASKGRGYNEQFF.

This chain links TRBV2 with TRBJ2-7, with D possibly being TRBD2 (6 bases). Trimming stripped 7 bases from V and 1 base from J, with 11 bases between. Germline lookup yields CDR1 SNHLY and CDR2 FYNNEI. The CDR3 runs to 13 residues. Here the CDR3 DNA reads TGTGCCAGCACCGGGGGTATGTCCTACGAGCAGTACTTC. Amino acids: CASTGGMSYEQYF.

This chain connects TRBV11-3 to TRBJ1-4; 7 bases map to TRBD1. CDR1 and CDR2 (germline): SGHNT, YENEEA. The CDR3 runs 15 residues. V dropped 4 bases and J dropped 1; count of bases not matched to a gene: 3. CDR3 sequence reads: CASSSGGETNEKLFF. CDR3 DNA sequence: TGTGCCAGCAGCTCAGGGGGGGAAACTAATGAAAAACTGTTTTTT.

The chain is built from TRBV9 and TRBJ2-3; D not resolved. CDR3 length equals 12 residues. Germline values: CDR1 SGDLS, CDR2 YYNGEE. Trimming left V 1 base short and J 4 bases short, with 4 bases between. CDR3 residues: CASSVMSDTQYF. As DNA, the CDR3 is TGTGCCAGCAGCGTAATGTCAGATACGCAGTATTTT.

The V and J genes are TRBV10-3 and TRBJ1-1, with 9 bases matching TRBD1. Germline CDR1 and CDR2: ENHRY and SYGVKD. The CDR3 is 16 amino acids. The ends lost 0 bases at V and 7 bases at J; junction bases unmatched: 9. The CDR3 protein is CAISESRDRGVNEAFF. The CDR3 DNA reads TGTGCCATCAGTGAGTCGAGAGACAGGGGGGTAAATGAAGCTTTCTTT.

This clone was seen a few times. CDR3 in amino acids: CASSLRLAGFIGANVLTF. DNA of the CDR3: TGTGCCAGCAGTTTACGACTAGCGGGGTTTATTGGGGCCAACGTCCTGACTTTC. This chain connects TRBV27 to TRBJ2-6; TRBD2 aligns across 11 bases. CDR1 and CDR2 from the germline V gene are MNHEY and SMNVEV (reference sequence). There are 18 residues in the CDR3. J lost 3 bases, V lost 2 bases, and 6 bases had no gene match.

The chain has TRBV9 and TRBJ1-1, with D possibly TRBD1 on 6 matching bases. The CDR3 is 15 residues long. The V gene's germline CDR1 is SGDLS and CDR2 YYNGEE. Between the trimmed V and J ends, which lost 4 bases and 0 bases, there was a span of 13 bases. CDR3 sequence reads: CASSPRTDMNTEAFF. The DNA for the CDR3 is TGTGCCAGCAGCCCGCGGACAGACATGAACACTGAAGCTTTCTTT. The variable domain in full, with the rest retrieved from reference TRBV9 and TRBJ1-1, is DSGVTQTPKHLITATGQRVTLRCSPRSGDLSVYWYQQSLDQGLQFLIQYYNGEERAKGNILERFSAQQFPDLHSELNLSSLELGDSALYFCASSPRTDMNTEAFFGQGTRLTVV.

This clone appeared once. The chain uses TRBV9 and TRBJ2-7; 11 bases are a match to TRBD2. The CDR3 is 15 amino acids. Germline V gene data show CDR1 as SGDLS and CDR2 as YYNGEE. V was clipped by 3 bases and J by 5 bases; unmatched bases: 7. The DNA of the CDR3 is TGTGCCAGCAGCGATACTAGCGGGAGTCCCAACGAGCAGTACTTC. It codes for CASSDTSGSPNEQYF.